The clone carrying this T cell receptor (beta chain) has at least ten counts. The data originate from a study of early T cells in non-severe SARS-CoV-2 infection. Attached unique molecular identifiers marked individual cDNA molecules. TCRdb used MiXCR to reprocess the 5' RACE reads, holding one entry per CDR3 protein. The profile shows tens of thousands of distinct CDR3 sequences, around 5% of them singletons. The CDR3 runs to 16 residues. Germline lookup yields CDR1 MNHNS and CDR2 SASEGT. Trimming at V came to 3 bases and at J to 7 bases, leaving 8 bases not matched to a gene. Sequencing used whole blood. The TCR originated in an adult who was a healthcare worker with PCR-confirmed SARS-CoV-2 infection or an uninfected control (not recorded which). The chain uses TRBV6-1 and TRBJ2-1; 11 positions agree with TRBD2. DNA of the CDR3: TGTGCCAGCAGTGATGATCTCGTAGCGGGAGGGAATGAGCAGTTCTTC. It encodes CASSDDLVAGGNEQFF.